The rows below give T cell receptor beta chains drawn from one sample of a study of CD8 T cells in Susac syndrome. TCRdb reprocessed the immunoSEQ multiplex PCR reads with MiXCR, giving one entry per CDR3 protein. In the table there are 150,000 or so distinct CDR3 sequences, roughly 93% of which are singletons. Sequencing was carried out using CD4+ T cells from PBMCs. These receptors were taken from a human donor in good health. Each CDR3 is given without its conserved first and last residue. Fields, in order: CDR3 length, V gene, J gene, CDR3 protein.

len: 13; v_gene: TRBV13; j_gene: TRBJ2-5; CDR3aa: ASSLERGGQETQY
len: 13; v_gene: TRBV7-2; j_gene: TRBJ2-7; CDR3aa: ASSSPGTGTWEQY
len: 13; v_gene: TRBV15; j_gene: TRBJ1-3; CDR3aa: ATKPGTGSENTIY
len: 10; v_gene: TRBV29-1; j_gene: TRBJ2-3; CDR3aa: SVEQGSDTQY
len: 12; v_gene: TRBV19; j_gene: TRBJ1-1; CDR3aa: ASSINGQNTEAF
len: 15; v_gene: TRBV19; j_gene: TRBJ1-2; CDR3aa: ASSMTGTGATGNGYT
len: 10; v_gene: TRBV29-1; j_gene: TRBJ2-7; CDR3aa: SVWGGSYEQY
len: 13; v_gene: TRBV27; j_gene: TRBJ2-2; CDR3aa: ASSRRGARSGELF
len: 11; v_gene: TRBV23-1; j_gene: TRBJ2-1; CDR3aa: ASSQSIETEQF
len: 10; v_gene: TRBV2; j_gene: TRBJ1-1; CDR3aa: ASSPSDKEAF
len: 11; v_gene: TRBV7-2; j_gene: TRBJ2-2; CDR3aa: ASRRTPTGELF
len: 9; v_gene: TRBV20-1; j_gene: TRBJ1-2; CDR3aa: SAGTGTGYT
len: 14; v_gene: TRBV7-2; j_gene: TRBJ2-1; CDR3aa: ASSAGLAGAYNEQF
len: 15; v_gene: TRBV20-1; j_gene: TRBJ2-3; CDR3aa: SARAASGGAYTDTQY
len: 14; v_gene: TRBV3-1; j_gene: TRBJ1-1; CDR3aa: ASSQDPGLIYTEAF
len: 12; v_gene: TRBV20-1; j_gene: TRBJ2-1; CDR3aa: SAVPGGRGNEQF
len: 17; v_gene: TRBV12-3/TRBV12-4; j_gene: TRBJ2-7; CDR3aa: ASRSGPGQAPGSSYEQY
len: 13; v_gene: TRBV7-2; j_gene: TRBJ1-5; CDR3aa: ASSYWTGRDQPQH
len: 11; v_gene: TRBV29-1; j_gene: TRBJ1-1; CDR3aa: SARERMNTEAF
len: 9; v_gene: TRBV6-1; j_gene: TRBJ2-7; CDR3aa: ASLDRVEQY
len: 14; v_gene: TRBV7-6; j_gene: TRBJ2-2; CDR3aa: ASSLATGPNTGELF
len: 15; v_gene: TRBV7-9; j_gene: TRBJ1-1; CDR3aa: ASSLGTRQGMNTEAF
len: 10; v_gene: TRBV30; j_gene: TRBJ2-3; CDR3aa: AWSIILDTQY
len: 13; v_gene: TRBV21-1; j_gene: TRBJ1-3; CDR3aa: ASSKREQGRNTIY
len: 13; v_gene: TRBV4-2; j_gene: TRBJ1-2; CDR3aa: ASSQDLQGRYGYT
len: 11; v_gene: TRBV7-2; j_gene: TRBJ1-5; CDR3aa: ASSPRLDQPQH
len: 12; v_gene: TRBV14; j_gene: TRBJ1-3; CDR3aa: ASSRGLVGNTIY
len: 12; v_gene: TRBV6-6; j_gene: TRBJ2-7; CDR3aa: ASSYYGTGGEQY
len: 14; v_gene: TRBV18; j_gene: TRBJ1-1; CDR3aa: ASSPPRGGLNTEAF
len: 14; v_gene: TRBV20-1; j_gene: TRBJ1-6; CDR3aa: SAREAGRLYNSPLH
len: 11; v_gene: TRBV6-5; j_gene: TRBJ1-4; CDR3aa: ASSYDGRRKLF
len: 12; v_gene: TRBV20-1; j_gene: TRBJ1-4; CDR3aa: SASVGDFSEKLF
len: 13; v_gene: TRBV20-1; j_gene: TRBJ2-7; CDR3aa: SARALGQGSAEQY
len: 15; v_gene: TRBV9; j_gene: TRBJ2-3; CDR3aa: ASSVDPLAASTDTQY
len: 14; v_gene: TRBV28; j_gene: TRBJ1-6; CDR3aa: ASVIGGPWDNSPLH
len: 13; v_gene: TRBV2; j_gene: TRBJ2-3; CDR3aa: ASVRDQNLADTQY
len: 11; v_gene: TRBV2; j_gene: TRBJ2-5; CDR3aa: ASSEWPQETQY
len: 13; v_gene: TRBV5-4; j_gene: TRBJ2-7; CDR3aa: ASSLTGTSSYEQY
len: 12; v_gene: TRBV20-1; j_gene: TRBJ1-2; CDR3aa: SASRGQGNYGYT
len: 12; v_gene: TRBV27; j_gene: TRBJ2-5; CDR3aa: ASSLRLAGETQY
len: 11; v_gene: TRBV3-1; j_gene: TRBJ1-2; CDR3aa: ASSTQGAGGYT
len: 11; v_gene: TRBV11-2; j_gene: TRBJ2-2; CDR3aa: ASSFGLSGELF
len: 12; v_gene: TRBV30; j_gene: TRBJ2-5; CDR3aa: AWSSGGGGETQY
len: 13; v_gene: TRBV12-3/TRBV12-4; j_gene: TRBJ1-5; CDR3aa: ASSLANRDGQPQH
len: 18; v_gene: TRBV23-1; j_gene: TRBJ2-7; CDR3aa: ASSQPQRDPERPSSYEQY
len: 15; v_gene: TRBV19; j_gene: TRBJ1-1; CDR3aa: ASSTTRRGVRNTEAF
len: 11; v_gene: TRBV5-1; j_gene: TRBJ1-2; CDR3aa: ASSTDRVGDYT
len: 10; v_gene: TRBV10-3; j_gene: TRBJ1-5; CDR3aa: AIRTRGQPQH
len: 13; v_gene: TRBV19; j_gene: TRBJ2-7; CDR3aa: ASSRPGQGPYEQY
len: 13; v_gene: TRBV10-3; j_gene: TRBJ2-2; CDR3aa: AISPRDTHTGELF
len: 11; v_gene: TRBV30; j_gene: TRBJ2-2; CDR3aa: AWQRWGAGELF
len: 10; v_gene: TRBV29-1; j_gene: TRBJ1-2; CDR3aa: SVAGQNYGYT
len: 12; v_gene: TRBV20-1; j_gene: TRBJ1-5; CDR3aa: SVQTGVSNQPQH
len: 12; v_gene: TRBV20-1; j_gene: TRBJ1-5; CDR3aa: SARARGGRQPQH